This T cell receptor (beta chain) originates from a study of blood T cell repertoires in COVID-19. Study-wide context: Acute and convalescent COVID-19 specimens originated in the United States, Italy and Spain. In each case, the material was cDNA or gDNA derived from T cells, B-cell-depleted T cells, or PBMCs.

During active infection, Seattle patients enrolled and were then monitored through disease. Original processing notes: Quantification of nucleated cells was approximated via reference gene primer amplification. Some clones are missing from TCRdb's copy, which holds only in-frame ones; the method was immunoSEQ multiplex PCR. V and J calls and clone size are those listed in that table; D and trimming were worked out from the DNA. Of 220,000 or so clones in the sample, 82% are singletons; the top ten hold 7% to 10%. Unmatched junction bases numbered 2, after V lost 7 bases and J lost 1 base. The CDR3 covers 12 residues. Germline V gene data show CDR1 as SQVTM and CDR2 as ANQGSEA.

The V and J genes are TRBV29-1 and TRBJ1-1, with TRBD1 identical over 8 bases. Sequencing was carried out using peripheral blood. The TCR originated in a woman of 80 years or more with COVID-19, enrolled during active disease. CDR3 amino acids: CSAGGWNTEAFF. For the CDR3, the DNA is TGCAGCGCAGGGGGCTGGAACACTGAAGCTTTCTTT.